The clone carrying this T cell receptor (beta chain) has a handful of counts. The data were taken from a study of regulatory T cells in long-lasting Graves disease. Construction of TCR beta libraries relied on iRepertoire HTBI primers and on Arm-PCR targeting CDR3 regions. TCRdb redid the calling of the multiplex PCR reads with MiXCR, one entry per CDR3 protein. The sample shows 650,000 to 850,000 distinct CDR3 sequences, approximately 29% of them seen only once. The germline V gene encodes CDR1 MNHNS and CDR2 SASEGT. The CDR3 runs to 14 residues. J was trimmed by 6 bases and V by 7 bases; bases with no gene match: 12. Specified time point: persistent/refractory GD, antithyroid drugs over 5 years with positive TRAb. PBMC RNA was the source of the TCR library.

This clonotype was sampled from a female donor with Graves disease. The chain couples TRBV6-1 to TRBJ2-7, with 7 bases identical to TRBD2. This material consisted of peripheral blood mononuclear cells (PBMCs), taken when the disease was refractory, from a patient treated with antithyroid drugs. Here the CDR3 reads CASTLASGSPEQYF. In DNA form, the CDR3 reads TGTGCCAGCACCTTAGCTAGCGGCAGCCCCGAGCAGTACTTC.